This TCR beta chain stems from a study of T cells in Graves' hyperthyroidism and ophthalmopathy. Across the whole study: It was at initial diagnosis, before any treatment, that peripheral blood was collected. General study points: Most thyroid clonotypes with frequency above 0.001 were detected in blood. Ophthalmopathy was model-predicted a median about 6.7 months pre-onset.

The CDR3 spans 13 residues. The germline V gene has CDR1 MNHEY and CDR2 SVGAGI. The germline V and J ends were trimmed by 7 bases and 6 bases, with 16 bases remaining between them. Uncontrolled infections, other autoimmune diseases, pregnancy or lactation led to exclusion of patients. There were TCR beta CDR3 regions amplified from RNA transcripts. First-round RT-PCR with HTBI primers amplified the TCR CDR3 region. One entry per CDR3 protein, called by TCRdb with MiXCR from the multiplex PCR reads. In the table there are around 700,000 distinct CDR3 sequences, under 45% of which are singletons. Only a few counts were recorded for this clonotype. Its antigen remains unidentified.

This receptor was obtained from a woman between 40 and 55 years old with Graves' hyperthyroidism. The source material was blood. The chain employs TRBV6-5 and TRBJ2-7; a possible D gene is TRBD1 (6 bases). CDR3 region: CASNPQGKREQYF. CDR3 in DNA: TGTGCCAGCAACCCCCAGGGGAAGCGCGAGCAGTACTTC.